This T cell receptor beta chain originates from a study of cytomegalovirus exposure and HLA in healthy donors. The overall study: Earlier findings included 90 million to 120 million unique TCR beta sequences obtained from 150 million to 200 million T cells. Study results and limitations: Rare TCR sequences dominated, though some public TCRs recurred in many donors.

The CDR3 has 14 residues. The junction had 7 bases not matched to a gene; V was cut back by 4 bases and J by 8 bases. Germline V gene data show CDR1 as SEHNR and CDR2 as FQNEAQ (reference sequence). A word on this clone: Its antigen is as yet unknown.

It was with 60 Vbeta and 13 Jbeta primers that the PCR ran. Only in-frame clones appear in the TCRdb table, and some are missing; sequencing was by immunoSEQ multiplex PCR. The sample has 99,000 or so clones, around 78% seen once. Sequences were obtained from PBMCs. The sequence was collected from a male donor in good health and CMV-seronegative. J is TRBJ2-1 and V is TRBV7-9, with TRBD2 matching over 8 bases. The CDR3 DNA is TGTGCCAGCAGCTACGGGACTAGTTTCCATGAGCAGTTCTTC. The encoded protein is CASSYGTSFHEQFF. The full variable domain, in which reference TRBV7-9 and TRBJ2-1 provide the parts outside the CDR3, is DTGVSQNPRHKITKRGQNVTFRCDPISEHNRLYWYRQTLGQGPEFLTYFQNEAQLEKSRLLSDRFSAERPKGSFSTLEIQRTEQGDSAMYLCASSYGTSFHEQFFGPGTRLTVL.